This T cell receptor beta chain derives from a study of T-cell memory formation after mild COVID-19. Only a few counts were recorded for this clonotype. TCRdb redid the calling of the 5' RACE reads with MiXCR, one entry per CDR3 protein. The table has a few hundred thousand distinct CDR3 sequences, less than 25% seen once. V gave up 0 bases and J gave up 2 bases, with 11 bases separating them. Germline V lookup: CDR1 SQVTM, CDR2 ANQGSEA. The length of the CDR3 is 14 residues. This chain uses TRBV29-1 with TRBJ2-7, with D perhaps assigned TRBD1 or TRBD2 (5 bases each). The clonotype was recovered from an adult woman who had mild COVID-19 (a few samples of this study predate the infection). Cell type and time point are not known. The sample was PBMCs or a T cell subset sorted from them (not recorded which). The chain's CDR3 is CSVEDARDPYEQYF. The CDR3 DNA reads as TGCAGCGTTGAAGATGCGAGGGACCCCTACGAGCAGTACTTC.